The sequence of this TCR beta chain was determined in a study of T cells in Graves' hyperthyroidism and ophthalmopathy. The wider study: Staff took peripheral blood when the initial diagnosis was made, before any treatment began.

TCR beta CDR3 sequences were amplified from RNA transcripts. A set of HTBI primers served as the primers for a first-round RT-PCR of the TCR CDR3. TCRdb redid the calling of the multiplex PCR reads with MiXCR, one entry per CDR3 protein. The data contain about 600,000 distinct CDR3 sequences, approximately 14% of them singletons. CDR1 DFQATT and CDR2 SNEGSKA come from the germline V gene (reference sequence). The CDR3 consists of 14 residues. V lost 5 bases, J lost 3 bases, and 7 bases stayed unmatched. The chain carries TRBV20-1 and TRBJ1-2; 9 nucleotides align to TRBD1. The sequence derives from a young woman with Graves' ophthalmopathy. What was sequenced was blood. CDR3 amino acids: CSAPGTGIDYGYTF. CDR3 bases: TGCAGTGCTCCCGGGACAGGGATAGACTATGGCTACACCTTC.